Following are 2 T cell receptor beta chains from one sample sequenced in a study of human T cells and chemical hapten exposure. Time point: patch test 2, 6 weeks after DPC sensitization. As for treatment: therapeutic diphenylcyclopropenone sensitization with weekly scalp DPC. Via MiXCR, TCRdb re-called the RACE reads, giving one row per CDR3 protein. Of a few hundred thousand distinct CDR3 sequences listed, just under 6.5% are singletons. The specimen comprised whole blood, sampled in connection with sensitization to the hapten diphenylcyclopropenone (DPC). The receptors shown here come from a woman between 18 and 30 years old with alopecia areata. Some clones in this sample may be carry-over from other donors' samples.

This clonotype was found many times. V and J are TRBV10-3 and TRBJ1-6; 8 nucleotides align to TRBD1. Germline assignment: CDR1 ENHRY and CDR2 SYGVKD. The CDR3 loop spans 16 amino acids. V lost 6 bases to trimming and J lost 9 bases; unmatched junction nucleotides: 13. The CDR3 DNA sequence: TGTGCCATCAGGACAAGGACAGGGCTAAGTCTTTCACCCCTCCACTTT. This gives the protein CAIRTRTGLSLSPLHF.

This clonotype occurred many times. The gene calls are TRBV7-9 and TRBJ2-1; D tentatively fits TRBD1 or TRBD2 (5 bases each). Deletions cut 5 bases from V and 10 bases from J, with 18 bases between. The CDR3 is made up of 14 amino acids. Germline V gene sequence: CDR1 SEHNR, CDR2 FQNEAQ (reference sequence). CDR3 amino acids: CASSPPEEWGEQFF. The CDR3 DNA reads TGTGCCAGCAGCCCCCCGGAGGAGTGGGGGGAGCAGTTCTTC.